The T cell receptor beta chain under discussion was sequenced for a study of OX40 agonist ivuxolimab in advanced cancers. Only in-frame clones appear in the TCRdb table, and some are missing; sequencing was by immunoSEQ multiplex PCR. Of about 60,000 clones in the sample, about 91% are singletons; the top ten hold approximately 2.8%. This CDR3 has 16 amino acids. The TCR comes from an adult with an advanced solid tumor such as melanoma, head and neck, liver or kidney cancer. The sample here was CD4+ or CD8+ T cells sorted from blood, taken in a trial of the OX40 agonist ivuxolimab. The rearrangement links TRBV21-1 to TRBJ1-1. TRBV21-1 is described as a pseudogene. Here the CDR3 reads CASISREGIMNTEAFF. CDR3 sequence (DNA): TGTGCCAGCATCTCAAGAGAAGGAATCATGAACACTGAAGCTTTCTTT.